This TCR beta chain was found in a study of CD8 T cells in ankylosing spondylitis. Study observations and caveats: Disease-linked clones reportedly showed significant enrichment in matched ankylosing spondylitis synovial fluid. The study identified a TCR beta motif of several highly homologous variants that appeared characteristic of ankylosing spondylitis blood.

This CDR3 has 19 amino acids. CDR1 and CDR2 (germline): MNHNS, SASEGT. Unmatched junction bases numbered 17, after V lost 6 bases and J lost 4 bases. This clonotype was counted at least ten times. Its antigen is not identified. Quantitative 5'-RACE was performed with molecular barcodes, and it yielded the TCR beta libraries. One entry per CDR3 protein, called by TCRdb with MiXCR from the 5' RACE reads. The sample lists about 240,000 distinct CDR3 sequences, over 8.5% occurring once. Sequencing was performed on blood, either unsorted or a sorted T cell fraction (not recorded which). V is TRBV6-1 and J is TRBJ2-2; 10 nucleotides align to TRBD2. The TCR sequence derives from a male donor with ankylosing spondylitis or in good health (not recorded which). CDR3 amino acids: CASRPFLEAGGPGTGELFF. The CDR3 nucleotides are TGTGCCAGCAGACCCTTTCTTGAAGCGGGAGGGCCGGGCACCGGGGAGCTGTTTTTT.